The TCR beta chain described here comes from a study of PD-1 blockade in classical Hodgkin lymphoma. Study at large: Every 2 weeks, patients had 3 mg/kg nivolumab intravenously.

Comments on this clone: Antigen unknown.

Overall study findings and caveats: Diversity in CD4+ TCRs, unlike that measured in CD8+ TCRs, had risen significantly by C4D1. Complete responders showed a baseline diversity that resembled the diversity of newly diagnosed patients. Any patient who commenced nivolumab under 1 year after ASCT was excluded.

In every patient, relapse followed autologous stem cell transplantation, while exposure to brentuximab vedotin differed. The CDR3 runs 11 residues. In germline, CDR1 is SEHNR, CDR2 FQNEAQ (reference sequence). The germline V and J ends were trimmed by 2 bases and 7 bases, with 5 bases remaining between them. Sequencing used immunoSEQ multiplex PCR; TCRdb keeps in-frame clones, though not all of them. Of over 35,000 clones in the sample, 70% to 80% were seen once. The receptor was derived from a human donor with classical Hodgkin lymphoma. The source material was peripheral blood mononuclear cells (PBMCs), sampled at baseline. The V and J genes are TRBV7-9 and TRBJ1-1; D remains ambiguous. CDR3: CASSLYVEAFF. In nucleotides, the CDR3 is TGTGCCAGCAGCTTATATGTTGAAGCTTTCTTT.